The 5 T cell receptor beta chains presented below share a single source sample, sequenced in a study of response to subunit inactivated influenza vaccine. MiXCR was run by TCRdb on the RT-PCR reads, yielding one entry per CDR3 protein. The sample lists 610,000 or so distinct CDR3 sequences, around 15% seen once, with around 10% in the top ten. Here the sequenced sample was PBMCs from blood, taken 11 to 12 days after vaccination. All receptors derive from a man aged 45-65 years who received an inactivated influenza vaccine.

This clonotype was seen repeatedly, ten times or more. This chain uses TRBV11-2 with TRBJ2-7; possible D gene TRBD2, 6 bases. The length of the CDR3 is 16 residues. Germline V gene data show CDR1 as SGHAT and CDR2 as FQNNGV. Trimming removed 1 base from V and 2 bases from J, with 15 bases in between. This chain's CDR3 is CASSLGFLAGTYEQYF. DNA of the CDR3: TGTGCCAGCAGCTTAGGTTTCCTGGCGGGGACCTACGAGCAGTACTTC.

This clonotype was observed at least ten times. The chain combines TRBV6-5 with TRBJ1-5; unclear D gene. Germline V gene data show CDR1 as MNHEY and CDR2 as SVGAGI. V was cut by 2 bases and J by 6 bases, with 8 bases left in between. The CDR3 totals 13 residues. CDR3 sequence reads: CASSYAASQPQHF. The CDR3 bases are TGTGCCAGCAGTTACGCAGCTAGTCAGCCCCAGCATTTT.

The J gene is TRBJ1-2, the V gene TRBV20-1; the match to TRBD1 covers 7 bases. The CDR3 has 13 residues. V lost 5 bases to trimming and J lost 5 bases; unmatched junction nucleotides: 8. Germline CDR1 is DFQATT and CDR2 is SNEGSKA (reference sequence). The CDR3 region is CSASRQGRYGYTF. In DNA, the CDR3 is TGCAGTGCTTCCAGACAGGGAAGGTATGGCTACACCTTC.

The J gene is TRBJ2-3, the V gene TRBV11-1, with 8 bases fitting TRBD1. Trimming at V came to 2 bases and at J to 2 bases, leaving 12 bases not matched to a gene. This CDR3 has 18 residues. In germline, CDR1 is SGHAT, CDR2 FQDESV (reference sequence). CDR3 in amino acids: CASSLIGGSRGLTDTQYF. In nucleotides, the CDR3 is TGTGCCAGCAGCTTAATTGGGGGGAGCAGGGGGCTCACAGATACGCAGTATTTT.

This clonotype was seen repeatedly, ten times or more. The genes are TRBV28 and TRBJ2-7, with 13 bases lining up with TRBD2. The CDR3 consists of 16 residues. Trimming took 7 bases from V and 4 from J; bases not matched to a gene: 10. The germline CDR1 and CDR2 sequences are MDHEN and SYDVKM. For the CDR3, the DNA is TGTGCCAGCAAACCGGTAGGACTAGCGGGAGTATACGAGCAGTACTTC. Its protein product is CASKPVGLAGVYEQYF.